This T cell receptor (beta chain) was obtained from a study of cytomegalovirus exposure and HLA in healthy donors. The wider study: Earlier work reported 110 million or so unique TCR beta sequences from about 170 million T cells. Early released data had tens of millions of unique TCRs, all coming from HLA-typed donors. The study, taken as a whole, reports: Further analysis was carried out later, and it showed several of the most significant clusters appearing linked to common viral pathogens.

The CDR3 loop spans 12 amino acids. The V gene's germline CDR1 is MNHNS and CDR2 SASEGT. V was pared by 3 bases and J by 2 bases, with 4 bases between. As concerns this clone: Its antigen is not identified.

PCR primers comprised 60 Vbeta and 13 Jbeta primers. Measured with immunoSEQ multiplex PCR; TCRdb has only the in-frame clones, and not every one. This sample yields some 200,000 clones, of which about two thirds are seen a single time; 2.6% belongs to the top ten. The chain uses TRBV6-1 and TRBJ1-2; D not certain. The receptor was derived from a man in his forties or fifties in good health and CMV-seropositive. The sequenced sample consisted of PBMCs. Here the CDR3 reads CASSEENYGYTF. CDR3 sequence (DNA): TGTGCCAGCAGTGAGGAGAACTATGGCTACACCTTC.